Listed below are T cell receptor beta chains from one sample, sequenced in a study of blood T cell repertoires in COVID-19. The data were produced by immunoSEQ multiplex PCR, yet TCRdb's version contains in-frame clones alone and is incomplete. The repertoire holds a few hundred thousand clones, with approximately 88% as singletons. The material sequenced was PBMCs or T cells enriched from blood (not recorded which). The source is a woman between 40 and 55 years old who had recovered from COVID-19. Both conserved end residues are part of each CDR3. D genes are given only for firm matches. The size of a clone is reported for some rows only, either as once, few or many, or as a class for expanded clones.

v_gene: TRBV25-1
j_gene: TRBJ1-1
len: 17
d_gene: TRBD1
abundance: .
CDR3nt: TGTGCCAGCAGTGGCGTGGGGACAGTGGGTACGAACACTGAAGCTTTCTTT
CDR3aa: CASSGVGTVGTNTEAFF

v_gene: TRBV3-1/TRBV3-2
j_gene: TRBJ1-1
len: 12
d_gene: .
abundance: .
CDR3nt: TGTGCCAGCAGCCAAGGTTTCTCTGAAGCTTTCTTT
CDR3aa: CASSQGFSEAFF

v_gene: TRBV20-1
j_gene: TRBJ2-7
len: 11
d_gene: .
abundance: .
CDR3nt: TGCAGTGCTCCACTTTCCTACGAGCAGTACTTC
CDR3aa: CSAPLSYEQYF

v_gene: TRBV10-1
j_gene: TRBJ2-7
len: 13
d_gene: .
abundance: .
CDR3nt: TGCGCCAGCAGTGATGGCCAGTCCTACGAGCAGTACTTC
CDR3aa: CASSDGQSYEQYF

v_gene: TRBV3-1/TRBV3-2
j_gene: TRBJ2-5
len: 12
d_gene: .
abundance: .
CDR3nt: TGTGCCAGCAGCCGCGTAAGTGAGACCCAGTACTTC
CDR3aa: CASSRVSETQYF

v_gene: TRBV7-2
j_gene: TRBJ2-7
len: 14
d_gene: .
abundance: few
CDR3nt: TGTGCCAGCATCGCAGATTCTAGCTCCTACGAGCAGTACTTC
CDR3aa: CASIADSSSYEQYF

v_gene: TRBV29-1
j_gene: TRBJ2-3
len: 15
d_gene: TRBD2
abundance: .
CDR3nt: TGCAGCGTGTCCCGGACTAGCGGGAGCTCAGATACGCAGTATTTT
CDR3aa: CSVSRTSGSSDTQYF

v_gene: TRBV6-6
j_gene: TRBJ2-7
len: 20
d_gene: TRBD1
abundance: .
CDR3nt: TGTGCCAGCAGCGTCAACAGGGGAACAAAACGAGGGTGGCCTGGCTACGAGCAGTACTTC
CDR3aa: CASSVNRGTKRGWPGYEQYF

v_gene: TRBV7-2
j_gene: TRBJ1-4
len: 14
d_gene: TRBD1
abundance: .
CDR3nt: TGTGCCAGCAGCTTAAGGACAGGGGGTGAAAAACTGTTTTTT
CDR3aa: CASSLRTGGEKLFF

v_gene: TRBV7-9
j_gene: TRBJ2-1
len: 16
d_gene: TRBD2
abundance: .
CDR3nt: TGTGCCAGCAGTTCATATAGCGGGAGTCCGGGCAATGAGCAGTTCTTC
CDR3aa: CASSSYSGSPGNEQFF

v_gene: TRBV6-5
j_gene: TRBJ1-1
len: 16
d_gene: TRBD1
abundance: few
CDR3nt: TGTGCCAGCAGTTACAAATTGGGACAGCTGAACACTGAAGCTTTCTTT
CDR3aa: CASSYKLGQLNTEAFF

v_gene: TRBV9
j_gene: TRBJ2-1
len: 13
d_gene: .
abundance: .
CDR3nt: TGTGCCAGCAGCGGGAGGGACTACAATGAGCAGTTCTTC
CDR3aa: CASSGRDYNEQFF